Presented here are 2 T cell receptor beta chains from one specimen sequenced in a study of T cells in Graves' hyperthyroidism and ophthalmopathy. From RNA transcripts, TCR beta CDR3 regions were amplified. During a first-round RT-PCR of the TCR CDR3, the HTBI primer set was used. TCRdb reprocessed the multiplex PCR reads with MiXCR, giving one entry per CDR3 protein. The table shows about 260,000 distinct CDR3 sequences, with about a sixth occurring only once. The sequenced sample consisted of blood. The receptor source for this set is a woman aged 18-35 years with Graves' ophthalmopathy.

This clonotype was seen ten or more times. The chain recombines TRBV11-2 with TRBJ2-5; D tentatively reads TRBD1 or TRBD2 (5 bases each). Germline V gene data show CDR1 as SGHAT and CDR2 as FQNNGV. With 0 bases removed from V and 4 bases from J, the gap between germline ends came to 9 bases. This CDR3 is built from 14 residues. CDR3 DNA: TGTGCCAGCAGCTTAGATTTTGGGGGAGAGACCCAGTACTTC. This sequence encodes CASSLDFGGETQYF.

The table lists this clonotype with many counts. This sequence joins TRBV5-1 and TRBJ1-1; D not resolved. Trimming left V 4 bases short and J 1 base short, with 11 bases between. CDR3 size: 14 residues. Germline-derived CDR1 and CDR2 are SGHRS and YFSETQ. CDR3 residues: CASSDGNANTEAFF. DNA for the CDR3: TGCGCCAGCAGCGATGGGAATGCGAACACTGAAGCTTTCTTT. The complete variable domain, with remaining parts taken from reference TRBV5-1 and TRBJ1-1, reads KAGVTQTPRYLIKTRGQQVTLSCSPISGHRSVSWYQQTPGQGLQFLFEYFSETQRNKGNFPGRFSGRQFSNSRSEMNVSTLELGDSALYLCASSDGNANTEAFFGQGTRLTVV.